Presented here are 29 T cell receptor beta chains from one specimen sequenced in a study of CD8 T cells in ankylosing spondylitis. TCRdb re-called the 5' RACE reads with MiXCR, one entry per CDR3 protein. The table has 300,000 to 400,000 distinct CDR3 sequences, around 20% seen once. The sample consisted of blood, either unsorted or a sorted T cell fraction (not recorded which). The receptors shown here come from a male donor with ankylosing spondylitis or in good health (not recorded which).

This clonotype was observed a handful of times. J is TRBJ2-3 and V is TRBV11-2; a weak D match, TRBD1 (6 bases). The CDR3 spans 17 residues. Germline V gene lookup returns CDR1 SGHAT and CDR2 FQNNGV. V was clipped by 1 base and J by 6 bases, with 20 bases between them. The CDR3 loop is CASSLGVDSDGLDTQYF. The CDR3 DNA reads as TGTGCCAGCAGCTTAGGGGTGGACAGCGACGGTCTGGATACGCAGTATTTT.

This clonotype was detected many times. The rearrangement links TRBV28 to TRBJ1-6; no clear D. Germline CDR1 is MDHEN and CDR2 is SYDVKM. V shed 5 bases and J shed 9 bases, with 17 bases lying between them. The CDR3 contains 15 residues. The CDR3 DNA follows: TGTGCCAGCAGTCCCCCGACCGGAATAGGTTCACCCCTCCACTTT. Protein: CASSPPTGIGSPLHF.

This clonotype has only a few counts. The CDR3 reads CSVGDRGFGYTF. The CDR3 bases are TGCAGCGTTGGAGACAGGGGATTTGGCTACACCTTC. V gene TRBV29-1 combines with J gene TRBJ1-2, with TRBD1 matching over 8 bases. V was pared by 4 bases and J by 7 bases, with 5 bases of the junction left unmatched. Germline V CDR1 and CDR2: SQVTM, ANQGSEA. The CDR3 runs 12 residues.

The sample holds a few counts of this clonotype. The chain combines TRBV20-1 with TRBJ2-7; 7 nucleotides align to TRBD2. Per the germline V gene, CDR1 is DFQATT and CDR2 is SNEGSKA (reference sequence). This CDR3 comprises 15 residues. J lost 3 bases, V lost 2 bases, and 10 bases had no gene match. CDR3: CSARPIWEGYYEQYF. The CDR3, as DNA: TGCAGTGCTAGACCAATTTGGGAGGGGTACTACGAGCAGTACTTC.

This clonotype appeared a few times. The J gene is TRBJ2-3, the V gene TRBV4-2, with 9 bases aligning to TRBD2. The V and J ends lost 0 bases and 8 bases, in that order; junction bases with no gene match: 21. Germline CDR1 is LGHNA and CDR2 is YNFKEQ. The length of the CDR3 is 20 residues. The DNA for the CDR3 is TGTGCCAGCAGCCAAGATTTTCCTAGCGGGGCCGACGGATCTGCCCTTACGCAGTATTTT. Translated: CASSQDFPSGADGSALTQYF.

This clonotype was picked up a small number of times. The chain joins TRBV15 to TRBJ1-2; D gene uncertain. The CDR3 has 16 residues. CDR1 LNHNV and CDR2 YYDKDF come from the germline V gene (reference sequence). Trimming cost V 0 bases and J 5 bases, with 16 bases left between them. The CDR3: CATSRDAGPAHYGYTF. The CDR3 region has the DNA TGTGCCACCAGCAGAGATGCGGGTCCCGCGCATTATGGCTACACCTTC.

The chain employs TRBV27 and TRBJ2-3, with a weak D call TRBD2 (6 bases). Germline V CDR1 and CDR2: MNHEY, SMNVEV (reference sequence). V gave up 10 bases and J gave up 0 bases, with 14 bases separating them. The CDR3 totals 14 residues. The CDR3 DNA follows: TGTGCCACCAAGCCGGGAGTGAGCACAGATACGCAGTATTTT. Protein product: CATKPGVSTDTQYF.

The chain links TRBV29-1 to TRBJ2-1, with 8 bases that match TRBD1. Germline CDR1 and CDR2: SQVTM and ANQGSEA. V was clipped by 7 bases and J by 9 bases; unmatched bases: 14. The CDR3 is 14 amino acids. CDR3 coding DNA: TGCAGCGCCCGGGACAGGTACACTCTGGGTGAGCAGTTCTTC. Translating it yields CSARDRYTLGEQFF.

The chain links TRBV20-1 to TRBJ2-1; 8 bases are shared with TRBD2. The CDR3 consists of 14 residues. Losses at the gene ends were 3 bases for V and 7 bases for J; bases not matched to a gene: 8. Germline assignment: CDR1 DFQATT and CDR2 SNEGSKA (reference sequence). The CDR3 DNA follows: TGCAGTGCTAGTGAGCCGGGGGGGCCTAATGAGCAGTTCTTC. It is translated as CSASEPGGPNEQFF.

This sequence joins TRBV2 and TRBJ2-5; possible D gene TRBD2, 5 bases. The CDR3 runs to 17 residues. Trimming took 0 bases from V and 6 from J, leaving 20 bases between them. Germline loops: CDR1 SNHLY, CDR2 FYNNEI. The CDR3 DNA reads TGTGCCAGCAGTGAAGCCGGAGGAATAGTCTTAGAAAAGACCCAGTACTTC. Its translation: CASSEAGGIVLEKTQYF.

This rearrangement joins TRBV20-1 to TRBJ2-7; D possibly matches TRBD1 or TRBD2 (5 bases each). This CDR3 contains 12 residues. Germline CDR1 is DFQATT and CDR2 is SNEGSKA (reference sequence). The CDR3 spells CRSRDGSYEQYF. The CDR3 region has the DNA TGCAGATCCCGGGACGGCTCCTACGAGCAGTACTTC.

A few counts support this clonotype. This chain links TRBV12-5 with TRBJ1-1, with 7 bases fitting TRBD1. With V trimmed by 7 bases and J by 3 bases, 2 bases remained unmatched. The germline CDR1 and CDR2 sequences are LGHNT and FRNRAP. The CDR3 length is 12 residues. The CDR3 here is CASADRDTEAFF. DNA of the CDR3: TGTGCTAGTGCTGACAGGGACACTGAAGCTTTCTTT.

This clonotype was observed a handful of times. The gene calls are TRBV4-2 and TRBJ1-1, with 9 bases matching TRBD1. Germline V CDR1 and CDR2: LGHNA, YNFKEQ. The CDR3 sequence is 15 residues long. V dropped 4 bases and J dropped 1; count of bases not matched to a gene: 4. The CDR3 DNA follows: TGTGCCAGCAGCCCACGGACAGGGGCGAACACTGAAGCTTTCTTT. Translated, it gives CASSPRTGANTEAFF.

This chain joins TRBV20-1 and TRBJ2-1; D unclear. The length of the CDR3 is 11 residues. V gave up 3 bases and J gave up 7 bases, with 7 bases separating them. CDR1 is DFQATT, CDR2 SNEGSKA, per germline (reference sequence). CDR3 DNA: TGCAGTGCTAGGACCTCAAATGAGCAGTTCTTC. Translation gives CSARTSNEQFF.

The chain uses TRBV19 and TRBJ2-5; D is ambiguous. Germline V gene lookup returns CDR1 LNHDA and CDR2 SQIVND (reference sequence). The germline V and J ends were trimmed by 2 bases and 2 bases, with 9 bases remaining between them. CDR3 size: 14 residues. The CDR3 sequence: CASSISAGQETQYF. As DNA, the CDR3 is TGTGCCAGTAGTATAAGTGCAGGACAAGAGACCCAGTACTTC.

In its sample, this clonotype was seen a few times. The rearrangement links TRBV20-1 to TRBJ2-1; D is undetermined. CDR1 and CDR2 (germline): DFQATT, SNEGSKA (reference sequence). Trimming removed 5 bases from V and 1 base from J, with 24 bases in between. There are 18 residues in the CDR3. The CDR3 sequence is CSAYLRGRNLESYNEQFF. CDR3 coding DNA: TGCAGTGCTTACCTTAGAGGACGCAATCTAGAATCCTACAATGAGCAGTTCTTC.

This clonotype was recorded a few times. V gene TRBV5-6 combines with J gene TRBJ2-7; D is unresolved. There are 13 residues in the CDR3. V lost 3 bases and J lost 3, with 10 bases in between. Germline-derived CDR1 and CDR2 are SGHDT and YYEEEE. The CDR3 bases are TGTGCCAGCAGCTCAAAAAAAGACTACGAGCAGTACTTC. Amino acid sequence: CASSSKKDYEQYF.

V gene TRBV5-8 combines with J gene TRBJ2-7, with 9 bases aligning to TRBD1. Germline lookup yields CDR1 SGHTS and CDR2 YDEGEE. The V segment lost 0 bases and the J segment 2 bases; nucleotides outside the gene matches: 6. The CDR3 is 16 residues long. The CDR3 sequence is CASSLVGTGNPYEQYF. The CDR3 DNA reads as TGTGCCAGCAGCTTGGTCGGGACAGGGAATCCCTACGAGCAGTACTTC.

This clonotype turned up a few times. The rearrangement joins TRBV5-6 to TRBJ1-2, with unresolved D. The CDR3 is 11 amino acids. Deletions cut 0 bases from V and 13 bases from J, with 10 bases between. Per the germline V gene, CDR1 is SGHDT and CDR2 is YYEEEE. CDR3 protein: CASSLASMRTF. The DNA for the CDR3 is TGTGCCAGCAGCTTGGCCTCCATGCGCACCTTC.

This clonotype was counted at least ten times. The rearrangement joins TRBV2 to TRBJ1-1; 8 bases are shared with TRBD1. The CDR3 has 13 residues. Germline V gene data show CDR1 as SNHLY and CDR2 as FYNNEI. With 8 bases clipped from V and 4 bases from J, the junction kept 6 bases outside the gene matches. The CDR3: CASLEQGGTEAFF. CDR3 bases: TGTGCCAGCTTGGAACAGGGGGGCACTGAAGCTTTCTTT.

This clonotype has just a few counts. This chain links TRBV12-3 or TRBV12-4 with TRBJ2-1; 12 nucleotides agree with TRBD2. Trimming cost V 5 bases and J 7 bases; bases outside gene matches: 6. The CDR3 loop spans 15 amino acids. CDR3 loop: CASSGTSGFGNEQFF. In DNA form, the CDR3 reads TGTGCCAGCAGTGGGACTAGCGGGTTTGGGAATGAGCAGTTCTTC.

The chain carries TRBV7-9 and TRBJ2-7; TRBD1 aligns across 7 bases. J lost 0 bases, V lost 5 bases, and 10 bases had no gene match. Germline CDR1 and CDR2: SEHNR and FQNEAQ (reference sequence). CDR3 length: 16 residues. CDR3 sequence (DNA): TGTGCCAGCAGCCTTCTCTACAGGGGCCACTCCTACGAGCAGTACTTC. Amino acid sequence: CASSLLYRGHSYEQYF.

V gene TRBV6-2 or TRBV6-3 combines with J gene TRBJ2-7; 9 bases agree with TRBD2. The CDR3 spans 15 residues. Germline V lookup: CDR1 MNHEY, CDR2 SVGEGT. J lost 0 bases, V lost 6 bases, and 6 bases had no gene match. The CDR3 DNA reads as TGTGCCAGCAGCACGACTAGCGGAAGCTCCTACGAGCAGTACTTC. Protein product: CASSTTSGSSYEQYF.

This clonotype turned up a few times. The rearrangement links TRBV7-9 to TRBJ2-5; D tentatively reads TRBD1 or TRBD2 (5 bases each). The length of the CDR3 is 15 residues. Deletions cut 1 base from V and 4 bases from J, with 13 bases between. Germline V gene data show CDR1 as SEHNR and CDR2 as FQNEAQ (reference sequence). CDR3 residues: CASSLVGTVSETQYF. The DNA for the CDR3 is TGTGCCAGCAGCTTAGTAGGGACGGTGTCAGAGACCCAGTACTTC.

This clonotype was seen more than once but under ten times. The chain joins TRBV29-1 to TRBJ2-2; a possible D gene is TRBD1 (6 bases). Germline CDR1 SQVTM, CDR2 ANQGSEA. The CDR3 is 16 residues long. V gave up 0 bases and J gave up 3 bases, with 14 bases separating them. The CDR3 is CSVEDRGRGYTGELFF. The CDR3 nucleotides are TGCAGCGTTGAAGATCGGGGCAGGGGATACACCGGGGAGCTGTTTTTT.

This clonotype was recorded a few times. This sequence joins TRBV20-1 and TRBJ2-1, with D possibly matching TRBD2 (6 bases). The CDR3 spans 15 residues. Germline values: CDR1 DFQATT, CDR2 SNEGSKA (reference sequence). Trimming shortened V by 4 bases and J by 0 bases, and 13 bases separated the two germline ends. The CDR3 here is CSAMTGESSYNEQFF. In DNA, the CDR3 is TGCAGTGCTATGACGGGGGAAAGCTCCTACAATGAGCAGTTCTTC.

A few counts support this clonotype. V is TRBV20-1 and J is TRBJ2-2, with TRBD2 matching over 13 bases. From germline, CDR1 is DFQATT and CDR2 SNEGSKA (reference sequence). Trimming took 1 base from V and 5 from J; bases not matched to a gene: 13. There are 19 residues in the CDR3. CDR3 loop: CSARGTGTSGARGTGELFF. The CDR3 bases are TGCAGTGCTAGAGGCACCGGGACTAGCGGGGCCCGGGGGACCGGGGAGCTGTTTTTT.

The genes are TRBV11-2 and TRBJ2-1; D is unresolved. The CDR3 runs to 15 residues. V lost 2 bases and J 5 bases, leaving 13 bases between the germline ends. Germline lookup yields CDR1 SGHAT and CDR2 FQNNGV. Written as DNA, the CDR3 is TGTGCCAGCAGCTTAAGTCTTCTCCCAAACAATGAGCAGTTCTTC. It is translated as CASSLSLLPNNEQFF.

This clonotype was recorded a few times. The chain links TRBV4-1 to TRBJ1-1, with no clear D. In germline, CDR1 is MGHRA, CDR2 YSYEKL. The CDR3 runs to 14 residues. The V gene lost 2 bases and the J gene lost 1 base, with 8 bases spanning the gap. CDR3 protein: CASSQWQGNTEAFF. DNA of the CDR3: TGCGCCAGCAGCCAATGGCAAGGGAACACTGAAGCTTTCTTT.